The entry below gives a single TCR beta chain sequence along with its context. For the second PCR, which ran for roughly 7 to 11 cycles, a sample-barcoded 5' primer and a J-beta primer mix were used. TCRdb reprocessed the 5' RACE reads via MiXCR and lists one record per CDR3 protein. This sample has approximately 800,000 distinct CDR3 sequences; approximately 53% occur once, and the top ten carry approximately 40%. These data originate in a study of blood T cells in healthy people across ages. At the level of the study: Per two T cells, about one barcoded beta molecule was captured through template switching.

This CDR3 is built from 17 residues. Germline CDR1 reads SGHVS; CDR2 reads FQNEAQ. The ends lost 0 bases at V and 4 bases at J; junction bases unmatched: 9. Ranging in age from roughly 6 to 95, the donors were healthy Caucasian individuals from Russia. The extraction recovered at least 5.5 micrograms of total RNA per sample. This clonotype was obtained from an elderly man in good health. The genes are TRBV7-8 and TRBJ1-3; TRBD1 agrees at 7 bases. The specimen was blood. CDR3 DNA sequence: TGTGCCAGCAGCTTAGCCGTACGACAGGGCCAGGGAAACACCATATATTTT. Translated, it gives CASSLAVRQGQGNTIYF.